The 27 T cell receptor beta chains below come from one sample, sequenced in a study of blood T cells in healthy people across ages (dated by TCRdb to 2015 to 2017). Libraries were built with 5' RACE. The listed sequencing device is Illumina HiSeq 2500. A second 7 to 11 cycle PCR used a sample-barcoded 5' primer and a J-beta primer mix. TCRdb applied fastp at Q25 and MiXCR to the public reads, then kept only in-frame beta chains. Duplicate CDR3 protein sequences are folded into a single record with the most common DNA and genes. The sample table lists just under 550,000 distinct CDR3 sequences, 20% to 30% of them with a count of one. The top ten clones comprise 8.5% to 9.5% of the sample. The sample was also linked to a second study, of T cells of mothers and their children.

Sequencing was done on a sample of blood. The receptors were sampled from a boy under 18 in good health.

V and J are TRBV28 and TRBJ1-5; D is perhaps TRBD1 (6 bases). V lost 7 bases, J lost 5 bases, and 15 bases lay in between. CDR3 length: 14 amino acids. Germline CDR1 MDHEN, CDR2 SYDVKM. Here the CDR3 reads CASNGGLRDQPQHF. The CDR3 region has the DNA TGTGCCAGCAACGGGGGGCTAAGGGATCAGCCCCAGCATTTT.

This clonotype has just a few counts. The chain joins TRBV6-6 to TRBJ2-1; 10 nucleotides line up with TRBD2. The CDR3 consists of 15 residues. V shed 0 bases, J shed 8 bases, and the junction held 4 bases outside the gene matches. Germline assignment: CDR1 MNHNY and CDR2 SVGAGI (reference sequence). In DNA, the CDR3 is TGTGCCAGCAGTTACTCAGCGGGAGGGGAGGATGAGCAGTTCTTC. It specifies CASSYSAGGEDEQFF.

A note on this clonotype: The junction does not match germline at one end; this may be a read error. The V and J genes are TRBV7-2 and TRBJ2-7; 11 bases align to TRBD1. CDR3 size: 16 residues. The germline V gene has CDR1 SGHTA and CDR2 FQGNSA. The DNA of the CDR3 is TGTGCCAGCAGGGTCAGGACAGGGGGCCATGGGGGTGAGCAGTCCTTC. It yields the protein CASRVRTGGHGGEQSF.

This clonotype turned up a few times. This sequence joins TRBV5-1 and TRBJ2-5; 8 nucleotides line up with TRBD1. The CDR3 has 13 residues. Germline CDR1 SGHRS, CDR2 YFSETQ. V shed 6 bases and J 6 bases; nucleotides not matched to a gene: 7. The CDR3 sequence is CASNSRQGQTQYF. As DNA, the CDR3 is TGCGCCAGCAACAGTCGACAGGGGCAGACCCAGTACTTC.

V is TRBV2 and J is TRBJ2-5; D is unclear. The length of the CDR3 is 14 residues. Per the germline V gene, CDR1 is SNHLY and CDR2 is FYNNEI. With 6 bases removed from V and 0 bases from J, the gap between germline ends came to 11 bases. CDR3 bases: TGTGCCAGCAGGGTCACTAACTACCAAGAGACCCAGTACTTC. Translating it yields CASRVTNYQETQYF.

This clonotype was observed a few times. One junction end does not reproduce the germline sequence, and a read error may be involved. The chain couples TRBV9 to TRBJ2-7, with a possible D match to TRBD2 (5 bases). Germline assignment: CDR1 SGDLS and CDR2 YYNGEE. The CDR3 spans 15 residues. The CDR3 reads CASSVGPGNTYEQYF. The CDR3 DNA follows: TGTGCCAGTAGCGTTGGCCCCGGGAACACCTACGAGCAGTACTTC.

The V call is TRBV2, the J call TRBJ2-7; no definite D call. Trimming left V 2 bases short and J 0 bases short, with 11 bases between. Germline V gene sequence: CDR1 SNHLY, CDR2 FYNNEI. CDR3 length: 15 residues. The CDR3 region has the DNA TGTGCCAGCAGTGAATACGGTATAGCCTCCTACGAGCAGTACTTC. Its translation is CASSEYGIASYEQYF.

This clonotype was seen a few times. CDR3 region: CASRSRVRSTEKLFF. DNA for the CDR3: TGTGCCAGCAGAAGCAGGGTACGCTCGACAGAAAAACTGTTTTTT. The V call is TRBV12-3 or TRBV12-4, the J call TRBJ1-4, with D perhaps matching TRBD1 (5 bases). The CDR3 is made up of 15 amino acids. V was shortened by 6 bases and J by 8 bases, with 19 bases between the two germline ends.

This chain connects TRBV4-1 to TRBJ2-5; D is perhaps TRBD2 (5 bases). The J call could be wrong; TRBJ2-7 is a better fit for the DNA end. Germline values: CDR1 MGHRA, CDR2 YSYEKL. This CDR3 comprises 15 residues. The CDR3 reads CASSQSTGMPYEQYF. The DNA of the CDR3 is TGCGCCAGCAGCCAATCGACCGGGATGCCCTACGAGCAGTACTTC.

In DNA form, the CDR3 reads TGTGCCAGCTCACGGAGACAGAACACCGGGGAGCTGTTTTTT. Its translation: CASSRRQNTGELFF. The chain combines TRBV18 with TRBJ2-2; the D is unclear. The V gene's germline CDR1 is KGHSH and CDR2 LQKENI. This CDR3 comprises 14 residues. Trimming left V 4 bases short and J 1 base short, with 7 bases between.

The rearrangement links TRBV29-1 to TRBJ1-1, with a tentative D call TRBD1 (5 bases). The CDR3 loop spans 13 amino acids. Germline CDR1 and CDR2: SQVTM and ANQGSEA. The V gene lost 3 bases and the J gene lost 4 bases, with 12 bases spanning the gap. Here the CDR3 reads CSVDRGWGTEAFF. CDR3 DNA sequence: TGCAGCGTTGATCGGGGGTGGGGCACTGAAGCTTTCTTT.

The chain combines TRBV3-1 with TRBJ1-2; 7 bases are a match to TRBD1. There are 14 residues in the CDR3. The V gene's germline CDR1 is LGHDT and CDR2 YNNKEL (reference sequence). J lost 8 bases, V lost 6 bases, and 12 bases had no gene match. CDR3 bases: TGTGCCAGCAGTCGACAGGGAATATGGAACGGCTACACCTTC. Protein product: CASSRQGIWNGYTF.

The rearrangement uses TRBV3-1 and TRBJ2-4; D not certain. CDR3 length: 17 residues. V lost 0 bases and J lost 1, with 13 bases in between. The germline V gene has CDR1 LGHDT and CDR2 YNNKEL (reference sequence). CDR3 sequence reads: CASSQDLGPGAKNIQYF. Here the CDR3 DNA reads TGTGCCAGCAGCCAAGATCTAGGGCCCGGGGCCAAAAACATTCAGTACTTC.

The chain has TRBV29-1 and TRBJ1-1, with 8 bases aligning to TRBD1. CDR1 and CDR2 from the germline V gene are SQVTM and ANQGSEA. With V trimmed by 3 bases and J by 10 bases, 10 bases remained unmatched. The CDR3 spans 13 residues. The chain's CDR3 is CSVDGSSGQGAFF. The CDR3 DNA follows: TGCAGCGTTGATGGATCGAGCGGACAGGGAGCTTTCTTT. Variable domain in full (rest from reference TRBV29-1 and TRBJ1-1): SAVISQKPSRDICQRGTSLTIQCQVDSQVTMMFWYRQQPGQSLTLIATANQGSEATYESGFVIDKFPISRPNLTFSTLTVSNMSPEDSSIYLCSVDGSSGQGAFFGQGTRLTVV.

This clonotype was recorded a few times. V and J are TRBV4-3 and TRBJ1-1; no reliable D call. Deletions cut 4 bases from V and 8 bases from J, with 17 bases between. The germline V gene has CDR1 LGHNA and CDR2 YSLEER. The CDR3 runs to 14 residues. The CDR3 sequence is CASSRILDSQEAFF. CDR3 bases: TGCGCCAGCAGCCGAATACTGGACTCCCAAGAAGCTTTCTTT.

This clonotype was picked up a small number of times. This chain connects TRBV6-2 or TRBV6-3 to TRBJ2-5; 9 positions match TRBD2. V was pared by 3 bases and J by 0 bases, with 5 bases of the junction left unmatched. The V gene's germline CDR1 is MNHEY and CDR2 SVGEGT. This CDR3 is built from 16 residues. The CDR3 DNA follows: TGTGCCAGCAGTTATCTGGCGGGGGGGTACCAAGAGACCCAGTACTTC. It specifies CASSYLAGGYQETQYF.

This clonotype occurred a few times. This chain joins TRBV11-2 and TRBJ2-3; 11 bases align to TRBD2. CDR1 and CDR2 (germline): SGHAT, FQNNGV. This CDR3 spans 16 amino acids. The V segment lost 4 bases and the J segment 6 bases; nucleotides outside the gene matches: 9. CDR3 loop: CASSSIAGGPRDTQYF. The DNA for the CDR3 is TGTGCCAGCAGCTCTATAGCGGGGGGGCCGAGGGATACGCAGTATTTT. Full variable domain (rest looked up from reference TRBV11-2 and TRBJ2-3): EAGVAQSPRYKIIEKRQSVAFWCNPISGHATLYWYQQILGQGPKLLIQFQNNGVVDDSQLPKDRFSAERLKGVDSTLKIQPAKLEDSAVYLCASSSIAGGPRDTQYFGPGTRLTVL.

This clonotype has a handful of counts. The genes are TRBV7-3 and TRBJ2-1; 7 nucleotides agree with TRBD1. This CDR3 is built from 15 residues. J was trimmed by 4 bases and V by 0 bases; bases with no gene match: 3. The germline gives CDR1 SGHTA, CDR2 FQGTGA. The CDR3 loop is CASSLTGTEYNEQFF. CDR3 bases: TGTGCCAGCAGCTTAACCGGGACAGAATACAATGAGCAGTTCTTC. Drawing the rest from reference TRBV7-3 and TRBJ2-1, the complete variable domain is GAGVSQTPSNKVTEKGKYVELRCDPISGHTALYWYRQSLGQGPEFLIYFQGTGAADDSGLPNDRFFAVRPEGSVSTLKIQRTERGDSAVYLCASSLTGTEYNEQFFGPGTRLTVL.

This clonotype came up a few times. V and J are TRBV9 and TRBJ1-1; 9 bases align to TRBD1. Germline loops: CDR1 SGDLS, CDR2 YYNGEE. This CDR3 contains 15 residues. V was pared by 0 bases and J by 5 bases, with 5 bases of the junction left unmatched. This CDR3 reads CASSVEGTGRTEAFF. DNA of the CDR3: TGTGCCAGCAGCGTAGAGGGGACAGGGCGAACTGAAGCTTTCTTT.

This clonotype was observed at least ten times. V gene TRBV6-1 combines with J gene TRBJ2-6; 8 nucleotides agree with TRBD1. The CDR3 runs 16 residues. Germline V gene sequence: CDR1 MNHNS, CDR2 SASEGT. Trimming removed 7 bases from V and 3 bases from J; junction bases left unmatched: 8. The CDR3 sequence: CASTGTGDFGANVLTF. In nucleotides, the CDR3 is TGTGCCAGCACAGGGACAGGAGACTTTGGGGCCAACGTCCTGACTTTC.

The CDR3 DNA reads as TGCGCCAGCAGCCAAGTCTTCCCGGACAGTAACACTGAAGCTTTCTTT. It encodes CASSQVFPDSNTEAFF. The chain couples TRBV4-1 to TRBJ1-1; a possible D gene is TRBD1 (6 bases). Trimming took 1 base from V and 2 from J, leaving 14 bases between them. The CDR3 has 16 amino acids. Germline V gives CDR1 MGHRA, CDR2 YSYEKL.

The chain combines TRBV5-1 with TRBJ2-5; D perhaps matches TRBD1 (6 bases). V was clipped by 0 bases and J by 3 bases, with 12 bases between them. Germline V lookup: CDR1 SGHRS, CDR2 YFSETQ. The CDR3 consists of 15 residues. The CDR3 DNA sequence: TGCGCCAGCAGCTTGGTGAACCGACAGGAAGAGACCCAGTACTTC. Residues: CASSLVNRQEETQYF.

This clonotype was picked up a small number of times. Since a much larger clone is just one base distant, this may be a read error. This chain uses TRBV2 with TRBJ2-6; tentative D call: TRBD1 (5 bases). The CDR3 has 14 residues. Germline V gene data show CDR1 as SNHLY and CDR2 as FYNNEI. The CDR3 DNA is TGTGCCAGCAGTCCGAGCTCTGGGGCCAACGTCCCGACTTTC. Residues: CASSPSSGANVPTF.

The table lists this clonotype with a few counts. V and J are TRBV9 and TRBJ2-1; possibly TRBD2 for D (5 bases). This CDR3 comprises 16 residues. CDR1 is SGDLS and CDR2 is YYNGEE in the germline V gene. Trimming took 0 bases from V and 0 from J, leaving 10 bases between them. The DNA of the CDR3 is TGTGCCAGCAGCGTAGACGGGGTCGACTCCTACAATGAGCAGTTCTTC. This encodes CASSVDGVDSYNEQFF.

This chain joins TRBV10-3 and TRBJ2-5, with D perhaps matching TRBD1 (6 bases). The last part of the DNA fits TRBJ2-7 better; the J call may be wrong. In germline, CDR1 is ENHRY, CDR2 SYGVKD. This CDR3 has 13 residues. This chain's CDR3 is CAISEYSGDEQYF. The CDR3 DNA reads as TGTGCCATCAGTGAGTACTCAGGGGACGAGCAGTACTTC.

Here the CDR3 DNA reads TGCGCCAGCAGCTTCCCGGTCCTAACTGGCAATGAGCAGTTCTTC. Protein sequence: CASSFPVLTGNEQFF. The chain carries TRBV5-1 and TRBJ2-1; D remains unclear. Germline V gives CDR1 SGHRS, CDR2 YFSETQ. This CDR3 is built from 15 residues. Trimming took off 2 bases at V and 6 bases at J, with 15 bases between the two ends. The variable domain in full, completed from reference TRBV5-1 and TRBJ2-1, reads KAGVTQTPRYLIKTRGQQVTLSCSPISGHRSVSWYQQTPGQGLQFLFEYFSETQRNKGNFPGRFSGRQFSNSRSEMNVSTLELGDSALYLCASSFPVLTGNEQFFGPGTRLTVL.

This clonotype was found a few times. The chain links TRBV6-6 to TRBJ1-2, with D unclear. Germline loops: CDR1 MNHNY, CDR2 SVGAGI (reference sequence). The CDR3 is made up of 15 amino acids. The germline V and J ends were trimmed by 2 bases and 8 bases, with 18 bases remaining between them. The CDR3, as DNA: TGTGCCAGCAGTTACGATCTCGGGGATGGGAGCGGCTACACCTTC. Translation gives CASSYDLGDGSGYTF.